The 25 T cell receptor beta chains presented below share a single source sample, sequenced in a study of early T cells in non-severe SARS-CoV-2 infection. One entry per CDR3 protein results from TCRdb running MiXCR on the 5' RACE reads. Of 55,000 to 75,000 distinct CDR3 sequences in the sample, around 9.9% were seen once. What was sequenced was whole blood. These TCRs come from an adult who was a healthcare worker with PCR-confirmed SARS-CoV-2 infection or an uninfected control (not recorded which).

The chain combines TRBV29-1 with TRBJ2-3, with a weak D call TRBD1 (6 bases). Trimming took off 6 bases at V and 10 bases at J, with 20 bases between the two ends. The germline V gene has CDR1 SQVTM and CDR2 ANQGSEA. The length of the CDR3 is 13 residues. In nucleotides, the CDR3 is TGCAGCGTGATACAGGGCCCACAATATTCGCAGTATTTT. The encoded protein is CSVIQGPQYSQYF.

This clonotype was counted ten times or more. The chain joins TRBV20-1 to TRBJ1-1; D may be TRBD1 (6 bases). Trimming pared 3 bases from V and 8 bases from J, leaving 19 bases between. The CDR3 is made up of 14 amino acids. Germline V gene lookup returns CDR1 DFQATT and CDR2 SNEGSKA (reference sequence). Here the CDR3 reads CSASASAGAPEAFF. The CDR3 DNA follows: TGCAGTGCTAGCGCCTCCGCAGGGGCGCCCGAAGCTTTCTTT.

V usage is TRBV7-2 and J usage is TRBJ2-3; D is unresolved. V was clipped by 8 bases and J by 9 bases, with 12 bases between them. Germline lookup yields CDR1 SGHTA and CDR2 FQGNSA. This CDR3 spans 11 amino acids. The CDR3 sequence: CASVGYETQYF. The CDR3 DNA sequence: TGTGCCAGCGTGGGTTATGAGACGCAGTATTTT. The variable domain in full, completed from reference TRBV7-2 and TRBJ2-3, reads GAGVSQSPSNKVTEKGKDVELRCDPISGHTALYWYRQSLGQGLEFLIYFQGNSAPDKSGLPSDRFSAERTGGSVSTLTIQRTQQEDSAVYLCASVGYETQYFGPGTRLTVL.

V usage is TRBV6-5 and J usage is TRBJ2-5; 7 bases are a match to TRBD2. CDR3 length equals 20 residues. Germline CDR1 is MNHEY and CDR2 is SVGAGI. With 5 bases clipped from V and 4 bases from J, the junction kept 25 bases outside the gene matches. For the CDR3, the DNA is TGTGCCAGCAGTCCCACGGTGGGAGGGACGAAGCCGATTTTGGGAGAGACCCAGTACTTC. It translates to CASSPTVGGTKPILGETQYF.

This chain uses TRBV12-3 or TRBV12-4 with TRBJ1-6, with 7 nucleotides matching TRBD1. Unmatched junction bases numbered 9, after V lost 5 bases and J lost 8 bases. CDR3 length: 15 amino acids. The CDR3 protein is CASSRAGQGDSPLHF. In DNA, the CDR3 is TGTGCCAGCAGTCGCGCTGGGCAGGGGGATTCACCCCTCCACTTT.

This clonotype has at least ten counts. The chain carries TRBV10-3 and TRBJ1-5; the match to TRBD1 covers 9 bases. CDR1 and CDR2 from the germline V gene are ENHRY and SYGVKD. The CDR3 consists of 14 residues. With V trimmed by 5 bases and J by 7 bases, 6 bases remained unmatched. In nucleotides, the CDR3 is TGTGCCATCAGTCAAACAGGGGGCGTACAGCCCCAGCATTTT. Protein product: CAISQTGGVQPQHF.

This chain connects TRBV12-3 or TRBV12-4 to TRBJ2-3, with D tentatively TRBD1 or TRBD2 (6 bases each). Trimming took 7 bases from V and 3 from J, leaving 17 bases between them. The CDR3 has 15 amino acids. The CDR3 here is CASTGKWGATDTQYF. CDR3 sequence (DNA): TGTGCCAGCACCGGCAAATGGGGGGCTACAGATACGCAGTATTTT.

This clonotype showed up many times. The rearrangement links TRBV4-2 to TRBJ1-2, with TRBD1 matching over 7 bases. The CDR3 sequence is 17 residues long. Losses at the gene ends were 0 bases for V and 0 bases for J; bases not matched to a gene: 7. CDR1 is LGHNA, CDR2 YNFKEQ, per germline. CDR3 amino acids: CASSQEGQTKANYGYTF. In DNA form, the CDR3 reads TGTGCCAGCAGCCAAGAGGGACAGACAAAAGCTAACTATGGCTACACCTTC.

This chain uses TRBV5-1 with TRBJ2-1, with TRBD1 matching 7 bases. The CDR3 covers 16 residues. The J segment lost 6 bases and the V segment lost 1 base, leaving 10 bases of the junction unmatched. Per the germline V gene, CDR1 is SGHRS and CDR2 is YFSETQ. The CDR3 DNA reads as TGCGCCAGCAGCTTGCAGCAGACAGGGATGGGCAATGAGCAGTTCTTC. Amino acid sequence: CASSLQQTGMGNEQFF.

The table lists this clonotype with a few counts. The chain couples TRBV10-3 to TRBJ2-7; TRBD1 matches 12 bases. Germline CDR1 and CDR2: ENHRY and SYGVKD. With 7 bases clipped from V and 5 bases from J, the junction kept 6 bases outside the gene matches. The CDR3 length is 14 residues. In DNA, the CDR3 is TGTGCCATCAAACCGGGACAGGGGGCCGACGAGCAGTACGTC. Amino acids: CAIKPGQGADEQYV.

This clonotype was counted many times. CDR3 residues: CASRRTGDQPQHF. In DNA, the CDR3 is TGTGCCAGTAGAAGGACAGGGGATCAGCCCCAGCATTTT. The chain couples TRBV19 to TRBJ1-5, with TRBD1 identical over 9 bases. V shed 6 bases, J shed 5 bases, and the junction held 2 bases outside the gene matches. Germline V CDR1 and CDR2: LNHDA, SQIVND (reference sequence). The CDR3 length is 13 residues.

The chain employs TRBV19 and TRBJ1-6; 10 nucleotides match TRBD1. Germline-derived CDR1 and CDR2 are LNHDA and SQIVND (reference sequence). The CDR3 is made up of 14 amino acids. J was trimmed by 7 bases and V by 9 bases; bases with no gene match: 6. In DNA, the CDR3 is TGTGCCAGCTCGCCGGGACAGGGGAATTCACCCCTCCACTTT. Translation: CASSPGQGNSPLHF.

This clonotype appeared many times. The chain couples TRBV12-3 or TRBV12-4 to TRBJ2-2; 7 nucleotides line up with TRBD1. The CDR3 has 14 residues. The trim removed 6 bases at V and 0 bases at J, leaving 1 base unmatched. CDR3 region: CASRGQANTGELFF. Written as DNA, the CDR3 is TGTGCCAGCAGAGGACAGGCGAACACCGGGGAGCTGTTTTTT.

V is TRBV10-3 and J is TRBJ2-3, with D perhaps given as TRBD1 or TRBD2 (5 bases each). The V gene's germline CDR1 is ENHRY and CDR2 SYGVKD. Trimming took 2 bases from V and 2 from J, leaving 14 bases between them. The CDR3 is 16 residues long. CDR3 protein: CAISEPEDTDTDTQYF. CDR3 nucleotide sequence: TGTGCCATCAGTGAGCCGGAGGACACAGACACAGATACGCAGTATTTT.

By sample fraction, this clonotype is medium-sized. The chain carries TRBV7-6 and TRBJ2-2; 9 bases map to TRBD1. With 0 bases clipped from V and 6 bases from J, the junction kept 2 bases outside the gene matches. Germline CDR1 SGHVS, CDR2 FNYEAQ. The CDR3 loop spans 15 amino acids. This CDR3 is CASSLAGQGSGELFF. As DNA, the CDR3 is TGTGCCAGCAGCTTAGCGGGACAGGGCTCCGGGGAGCTGTTTTTT.

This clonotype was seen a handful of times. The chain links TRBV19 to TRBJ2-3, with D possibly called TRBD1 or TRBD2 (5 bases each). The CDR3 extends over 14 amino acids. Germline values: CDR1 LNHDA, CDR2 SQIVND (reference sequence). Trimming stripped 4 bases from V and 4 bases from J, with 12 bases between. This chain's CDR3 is CASSTYQGADTQYF. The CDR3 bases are TGTGCCAGTAGTACCTACCAGGGAGCAGATACGCAGTATTTT.

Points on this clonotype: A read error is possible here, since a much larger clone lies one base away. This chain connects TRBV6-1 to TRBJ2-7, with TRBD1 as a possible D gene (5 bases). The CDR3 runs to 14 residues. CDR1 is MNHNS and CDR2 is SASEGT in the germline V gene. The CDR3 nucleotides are TGTGCCATCAGTGCCACAGGTATATCCTACGAGCAGTACGTC. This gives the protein CAISATGISYEQYV.

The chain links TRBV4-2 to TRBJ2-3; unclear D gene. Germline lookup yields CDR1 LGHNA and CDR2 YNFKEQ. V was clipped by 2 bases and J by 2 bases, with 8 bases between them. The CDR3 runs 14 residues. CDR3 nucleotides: TGTGCCAGCAGCCAACTCCAAATCACAGATACGCAGTATTTT. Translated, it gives CASSQLQITDTQYF.

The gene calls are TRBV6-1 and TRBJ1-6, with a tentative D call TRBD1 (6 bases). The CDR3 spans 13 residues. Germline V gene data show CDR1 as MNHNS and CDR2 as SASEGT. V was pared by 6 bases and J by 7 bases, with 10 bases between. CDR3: CASRRQENSPLHF. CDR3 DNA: TGTGCCAGCAGACGACAGGAGAATTCACCCCTCCACTTT.

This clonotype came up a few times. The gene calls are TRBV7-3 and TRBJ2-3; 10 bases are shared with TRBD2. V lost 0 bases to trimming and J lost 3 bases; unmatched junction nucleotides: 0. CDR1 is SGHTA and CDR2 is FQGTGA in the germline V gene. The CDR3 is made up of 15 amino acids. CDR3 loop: CASSLTGLATDTQYF. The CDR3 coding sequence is TGTGCCAGCAGCTTAACGGGACTAGCGACAGATACGCAGTATTTT. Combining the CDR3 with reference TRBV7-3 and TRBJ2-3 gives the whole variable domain GAGVSQTPSNKVTEKGKYVELRCDPISGHTALYWYRQSLGQGPEFLIYFQGTGAADDSGLPNDRFFAVRPEGSVSTLKIQRTERGDSAVYLCASSLTGLATDTQYFGPGTRLTVL.

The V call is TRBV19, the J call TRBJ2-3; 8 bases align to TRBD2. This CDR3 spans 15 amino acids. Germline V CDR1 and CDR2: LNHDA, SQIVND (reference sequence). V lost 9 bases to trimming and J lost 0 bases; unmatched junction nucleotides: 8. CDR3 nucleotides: TGTGCCAGCCGCGAGACTAGCGCAAGCACAGATACGCAGTATTTT. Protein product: CASRETSASTDTQYF.

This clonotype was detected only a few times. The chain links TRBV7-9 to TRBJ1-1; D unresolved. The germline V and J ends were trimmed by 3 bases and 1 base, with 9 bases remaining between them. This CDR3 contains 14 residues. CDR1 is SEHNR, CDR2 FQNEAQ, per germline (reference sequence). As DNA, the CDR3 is TGTGCCAGCAGCTTCGGGCAAGGGAACACTGAAGCTTTCTTT. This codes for CASSFGQGNTEAFF. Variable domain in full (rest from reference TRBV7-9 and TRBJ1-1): DTGVSQNPRHKITKRGQNVTFRCDPISEHNRLYWYRQTLGQGPEFLTYFQNEAQLEKSRLLSDRFSAERPKGSFSTLEIQRTEQGDSAMYLCASSFGQGNTEAFFGQGTRLTVV.

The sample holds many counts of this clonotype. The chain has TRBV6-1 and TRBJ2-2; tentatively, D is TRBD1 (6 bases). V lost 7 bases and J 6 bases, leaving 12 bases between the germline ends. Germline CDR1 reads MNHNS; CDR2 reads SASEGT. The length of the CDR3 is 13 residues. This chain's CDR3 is CASTTGWAGELFF. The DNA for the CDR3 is TGTGCCAGCACCACAGGGTGGGCCGGGGAGCTGTTTTTT.

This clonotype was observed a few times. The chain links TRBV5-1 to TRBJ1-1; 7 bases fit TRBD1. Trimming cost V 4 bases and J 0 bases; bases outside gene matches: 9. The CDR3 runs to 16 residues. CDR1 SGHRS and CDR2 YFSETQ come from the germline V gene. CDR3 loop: CASSPYLGQLNTEAFF. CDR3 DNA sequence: TGCGCCAGCAGCCCCTATTTGGGACAGCTGAACACTGAAGCTTTCTTT.

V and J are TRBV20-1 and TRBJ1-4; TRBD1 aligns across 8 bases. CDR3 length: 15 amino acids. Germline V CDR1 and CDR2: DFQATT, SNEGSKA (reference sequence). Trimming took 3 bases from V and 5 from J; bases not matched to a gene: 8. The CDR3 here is CSARGTRGRNEKLFF. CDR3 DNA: TGCAGTGCTAGGGGAACCAGGGGGCGGAATGAAAAACTGTTTTTT.